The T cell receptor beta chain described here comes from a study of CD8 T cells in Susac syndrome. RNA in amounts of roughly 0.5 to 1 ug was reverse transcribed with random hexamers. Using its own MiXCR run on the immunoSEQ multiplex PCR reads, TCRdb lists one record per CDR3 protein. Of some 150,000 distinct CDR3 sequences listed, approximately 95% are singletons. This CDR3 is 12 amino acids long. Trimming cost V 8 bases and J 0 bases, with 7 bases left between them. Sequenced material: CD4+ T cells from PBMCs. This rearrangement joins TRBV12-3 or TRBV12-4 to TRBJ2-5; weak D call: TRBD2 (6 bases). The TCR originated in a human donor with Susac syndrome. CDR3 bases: TGTGCCAGCGGCGGGAACCAAGAGACCCAGTACTTC. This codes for CASGGNQETQYF.